This entry features one TCR beta chain sequence. This entry is derived from a study of regulatory T cells in long-lasting Graves disease. The CDR3 has 14 residues. In germline, CDR1 is SGHRS, CDR2 YFSETQ. Trimming removed 6 bases from V and 2 bases from J; junction bases left unmatched: 6. CDR3 regions were amplified by Arm-PCR using iRepertoire HTBI primers to build TCR beta libraries. Using its own MiXCR run on the multiplex PCR reads, TCRdb lists one record per CDR3 protein. This sample has over 350,000 distinct CDR3 sequences, with less than 25% found just once. The time point denotes: persistent/refractory GD, antithyroid drugs over 5 years with positive TRAb. PBMC-derived RNA was used for the TCR library.

The chain has TRBV5-1 and TRBJ2-7; 9 bases are a match to TRBD2. Sequenced here: peripheral blood mononuclear cells (PBMCs), sampled when the disease was refractory, from a patient treated with antithyroid drugs. The sequence came from a female donor with Graves disease. The CDR3 bases are TGCGCCAGCACGGGGCTAGCGGGGACCTACGAGCAGTACTTC. It encodes CASTGLAGTYEQYF.